A single sample gave rise to the 5 T cell receptor beta chains below, sequenced in a study of early T cells in non-severe SARS-CoV-2 infection (dated by TCRdb to the early 2020s). Library method: 5' RACE. Instrument used: NextSeq 500. TCRdb reworked the public reads: Q25 trimming with fastp, MiXCR clone assembly, productive beta chains retained. Each CDR3 protein appears once, grouped with its most common genes and DNA. The sample includes tens of thousands of distinct CDR3 sequences, with approximately 6.1% observed a single time. The ten largest make up less than 3.5% of the sample. Specimen: whole blood, collected at baseline. Source of these receptors: an adult who was a healthcare worker with PCR-confirmed SARS-CoV-2 infection or an uninfected control (not recorded which).

This clonotype was counted ten times or more. The rearrangement uses TRBV7-2 and TRBJ2-7; a possible D gene is TRBD2 (6 bases). This CDR3 has 14 amino acids. Trimming pared 0 bases from V and 5 bases from J, leaving 11 bases between. Germline V lookup: CDR1 SGHTA, CDR2 FQGNSA. CDR3 coding DNA: TGTGCCAGCAGCTTAGCCGGGAGCGCGCACGAGCAGTACTTC. This translates into CASSLAGSAHEQYF.

This clonotype was seen ten or more times. The chain combines TRBV6-2 or TRBV6-3 with TRBJ2-1; 9 nucleotides align to TRBD2. After removal of 2 bases from V and 8 bases from J, the junction contained 13 bases not matched to a gene. CDR1 is MNHEY and CDR2 is SVGEGT in the germline V gene. This CDR3 has 17 residues. DNA of the CDR3: TGTGCCAGCAGTTACACTGCGGGACTAGCCCAGAGGTATGAGCAGTTCTTC. It encodes CASSYTAGLAQRYEQFF.

On this clonotype itself: A much larger clone differs by one base, so this may be a read error. This chain connects TRBV20-1 to TRBJ2-3; 12 bases align to TRBD2. The CDR3 is 17 residues long. Germline V lookup: CDR1 DFQATT, CDR2 SNEGSKA (reference sequence). Trimming took 3 bases from V and 4 from J; bases not matched to a gene: 11. CDR3 coding DNA: TGCAGTGCTAGGGCTAGCGGGAGGGCTGATTCTCCAGATACGCAGTATTTT. It specifies CSARASGRADSPDTQYF.

The CDR3 coding sequence is TGTGCCAGCAGTACGCAACCCCAGGGGGCCCATAACATTCAGTACTTC. This codes for CASSTQPQGAHNIQYF. The chain couples TRBV6-2 or TRBV6-3 to TRBJ2-4; 8 positions match TRBD1. The CDR3 totals 16 residues. Germline V gene lookup returns CDR1 MNHEY and CDR2 SVGEGT. Germline trimming cut 5 bases from V and 7 bases from J; bases unmatched to any gene: 13.

This clonotype was seen a few times. The V call is TRBV24-1, the J call TRBJ2-1; 11 bases are shared with TRBD2. The CDR3 extends over 17 amino acids. Germline CDR1 KGHDR, CDR2 SFDVKD. The junction had 14 bases not matched to a gene; V was cut back by 5 bases and J by 9 bases. The CDR3 nucleotides read TGTGCCACCAGTGCCGCCCCCATCGGGCTAGCGGGAGGTGAGCAGTTCTTC. Amino acid sequence: CATSAAPIGLAGGEQFF.